This T cell receptor (beta chain) was retrieved from a study of regulatory T cells in long-lasting Graves disease. This clonotype occurred many times. Both iRepertoire HTBI primers and Arm-PCR of CDR3 regions were used to build the TCR beta libraries. Each CDR3 protein is one row after TCRdb ran MiXCR on the multiplex PCR reads. The sample has 550,000 to 650,000 distinct CDR3 sequences, about 15% seen once. The germline CDR1 and CDR2 sequences are MNHEY and SVGAGI. The CDR3 totals 14 residues. With 4 bases removed from V and 3 bases from J, the gap between germline ends came to 13 bases. Time point: newly diagnosed GD, antithyroid drugs for less than 3 months. Construction of the TCR library relied on RNA isolated from PBMCs. The sample also formed part of further work on T cells in Graves' hyperthyroidism and ophthalmopathy. That source reports: Most clonotypes expanded in the thyroid (above 0.001) were also present in blood.

Source: peripheral blood mononuclear cells (PBMCs), taken at new diagnosis, from a patient treated with antithyroid drugs. The V call is TRBV6-5, the J call TRBJ2-7; D not resolved. The source of this sequence is a man aged 18 to 29 with Graves disease. As DNA, the CDR3 is TGTGCCAGCAGTTCCGTGATCATCCTCTACGAGCAGTACTTC. Protein sequence: CASSSVIILYEQYF.